These T cell receptor beta chains were read from a single sample in a study of CD8 T cells in ankylosing spondylitis. Each CDR3 protein is one row after TCRdb ran MiXCR on the 5' RACE reads. The sample shows fewer than 650,000 distinct CDR3 sequences, roughly 13% of them seen only once. The sequencing input was blood, either unsorted or a sorted T cell fraction (not recorded which). These receptors originate from a male donor with ankylosing spondylitis. Each CDR3 is given with its conserved first and last residue. D genes are given only for firm matches. Some rows have no size entry. The others give once, few or many, or a class for an expanded clone.

V	J	D	size	CDR3	DNA
TRBV14	TRBJ2-1	TRBD2	many	CASSQDLLAGAVFF	TGTGCCAGCAGCCAAGATCTTCTAGCGGGAGCGGTGTTCTTC
TRBV7-2	TRBJ2-4	TRBD2	NA	CASSLDTGGPNIQYF	TGTGCCAGCAGCTTAGATACGGGGGGACCGAACATTCAGTACTTC
TRBV5-1	TRBJ1-1	NA	few	CASSLAGRGVTEAFF	TGCGCCAGCAGCTTGGCCGGACGGGGTGTCACTGAAGCTTTCTTT
TRBV5-1	TRBJ2-2	NA	NA	CASSLVPGTGELFF	TGCGCCAGCAGCCTAGTTCCGGGAACCGGGGAGCTGTTTTTT
TRBV11-1	TRBJ2-1	TRBD2	few	CASSLSPTSGDYNEQFF	TGTGCCAGCAGCCTATCGCCGACTAGCGGGGATTACAATGAGCAGTTCTTC
TRBV29-1	TRBJ1-1	NA	NA	CSETQGVEAFF	TGCAGCGAAACACAGGGAGTTGAAGCTTTCTTT
TRBV20-1	TRBJ1-2	TRBD1	few	CSAYRGLGYGYTF	TGCAGTGCCTACAGGGGGCTTGGCTATGGCTACACCTTC
TRBV12-3/TRBV12-4	TRBJ2-1	TRBD2	many	CASSSGGRDNEQFF	TGTGCCAGCAGTTCCGGCGGGAGGGACAATGAGCAGTTCTTC
TRBV24-1	TRBJ2-1	TRBD1	NA	CATSAAGQGDPYNEQFF	TGTGCCACCAGTGCCGCCGGACAGGGCGACCCCTACAATGAGCAGTTCTTC
TRBV24-1	TRBJ2-3	TRBD2	NA	CATSDPGLAGFDTQYF	TGTGCCACCAGTGATCCGGGACTAGCGGGTTTTGATACGCAGTATTTT
TRBV4-2	TRBJ2-1	NA	many	CASSLPDGVSNEQFF	TGTGCCAGCAGCCTACCCGATGGAGTCTCGAATGAGCAGTTCTTC
TRBV3-1	TRBJ2-7	NA	many	CASLPSGAPYEQYF	TGTGCCAGCCTGCCGTCAGGGGCGCCTTACGAGCAGTACTTC
TRBV20-1	TRBJ2-3	NA	NA	CSASCPTVVCGTDTQYF	TGCAGTGCCTCTTGCCCGACCGTCGTGTGTGGTACAGATACGCAGTATTTT
TRBV12-5	TRBJ1-1	TRBD1	few	CASGIDRGKAFF	TGTGCTAGTGGTATTGACAGGGGGAAAGCTTTCTTT
TRBV20-1	TRBJ2-3	TRBD2	few	CSARDGTSGSRMQYF	TGCAGTGCTAGAGATGGGACTAGCGGGAGCCGTATGCAGTATTTT
TRBV13	TRBJ2-7	TRBD2	few	CASSPSGERSRYEQYF	TGTGCCAGCAGCCCCAGCGGGGAGAGAAGCCGATACGAGCAGTACTTC